These T cell receptor beta chains were read from a single sample in a study of blood T cell repertoires in COVID-19. Clones were sequenced by immunoSEQ multiplex PCR, and TCRdb holds only the in-frame ones, with some missing. The data show 150,000 to 200,000 clones, around 82% seen once. The sequencing input was peripheral blood. The origin of the receptors is a man between 60 and 75 years old with active or convalescent COVID-19. The CDR3 runs from the conserved cysteine through the conserved F or W. The D gene is left open where the match is weak. Clone size is shown for a subset of rows, as once, few, many or a class of expanded clone.

clone_size	d_call	v_call	j_call	cdr3_nt	cdr3_aa
.	.	TRBV9	TRBJ1-6	TGTGCCAGCAGCGTAACAGTTAGTAATTCACCCCTCCACTTT	CASSVTVSNSPLHF
.	TRBD2	TRBV11-3	TRBJ2-2	TGTGCCAGCAGCCCCAGCGGGATTACCGGGGAGCTGTTTTTT	CASSPSGITGELFF
.	TRBD1	TRBV10-3	TRBJ1-2	TGTGCCATCAGTGGGACAGGAAGAGCTAACTATGGCTACACCTTC	CAISGTGRANYGYTF
.	.	TRBV12-3/TRBV12-4	TRBJ1-5	TGTGCCAGCAGTTTATCGGCGGCCCAGCCCCAGCATTTT	CASSLSAAQPQHF
.	.	TRBV11-2	TRBJ1-2	TGTGCCAGCAGCTTATCCTCCGGGACATGGACTAACTATGGCTACACCTTC	CASSLSSGTWTNYGYTF
.	.	TRBV19	TRBJ1-3	TGTGCCAGTAGTATGGGCCAGGGTGGTGGAAACACCATATATTTT	CASSMGQGGGNTIYF
.	.	TRBV4-1	TRBJ2-2	TGCGCCAGCAGCCAAGCTCAACATTTTGCCGGGGAGCTGTTTTTT	CASSQAQHFAGELFF
.	TRBD2	TRBV6-5	TRBJ2-7	TGTGCCAGCAGCACCCCGACTAGCGGGAGTTACGAGCAGTACTTC	CASSTPTSGSYEQYF
.	TRBD1	TRBV29-1	TRBJ1-5	TGCAGCGTTTCGGACAGGATTAATCAGCCCCAGCATTTT	CSVSDRINQPQHF
few	.	TRBV7-9	TRBJ1-4	TGTGCCAGCAGCTTTCCGGGGGTGGTGGAAAAACTGTTTTTT	CASSFPGVVEKLFF
.	.	TRBV5-1	TRBJ2-2	TGCGCCAGCAGCTTGGCCGGGCCAGGGCACACCGGGGAGCTGTTTTTT	CASSLAGPGHTGELFF
.	.	TRBV27	TRBJ2-7	TGTGCCAGCACTGGAGGGAGTTCCTACGAGCAGTACTTC	CASTGGSSYEQYF
.	TRBD2	TRBV4-2	TRBJ2-1	TGTGCCAGCAGCGAAGAAACCGGGACTAGCACGCACAATGAGCAGTTCTTC	CASSEETGTSTHNEQFF
.	.	TRBV29-1	TRBJ2-2	TGCAGCGTCCCCGCGGGCGGAGGCTCGAACACCGGGGAGCTGTTTTTT	CSVPAGGGSNTGELFF
.	TRBD2	TRBV10-3	TRBJ2-7	TGTGCCATCAGTGAGTCAGGGCTAGCGGGCAACGAGCAGTACTTC	CAISESGLAGNEQYF
.	TRBD1	TRBV19	TRBJ2-7	TGTGCCAGTAGTATGGACAGGAGCTCCTACGAGCAGTACTTC	CASSMDRSSYEQYF
.	.	TRBV19	TRBJ2-7	TGTGCCAGTAGTCCAGCCCTCCCAGGCACCTACGAGCAGTACTTC	CASSPALPGTYEQYF